This T cell receptor (beta chain) was sequenced for a study of cytomegalovirus exposure and HLA in healthy donors. Study-level results: The classifier reportedly diagnosed cytomegalovirus status with high sensitivity and specificity. Trimming of TCR beta V- and J-genes showed a link, identified in a later analysis, to a missense DCLRE1C variant.

Despite likely unrecorded immune exposures, the donors were nominally healthy at the time of sampling. The PCR made use of 60 Vbeta and 13 Jbeta primers. Data came from immunoSEQ multiplex PCR; TCRdb stores just in-frame clones and leaves some out. The repertoire includes about 180,000 clones, less than 85% of them detected once, and 4.5% to 6% sits in the top ten. For this clone: The target antigen is unknown.

This CDR3 is built from 16 residues. The germline gives CDR1 SGHDN, CDR2 FVKESK. The V end lost 1 base, the J end lost 0 bases, and 13 bases lay between the germline ends. The chain uses TRBV14 and TRBJ2-7; TRBD1 might be the D (6 bases). The specimen sequenced was PBMCs. This clonotype was obtained from a man aged 35 to 55 in good health and CMV-seronegative. The CDR3 region has the DNA TGTGCCAGCAGCCAAGGACCGGGACACAGCTCCTACGAGCAGTACTTC. Protein sequence: CASSQGPGHSSYEQYF.